These 3 T cell receptor beta chains originate from one sample sequenced in a study of T cell changes during pregnancy in multiple sclerosis. The repertoire was sequenced with immunoSEQ multiplex PCR; TCRdb's copy has only in-frame clones and lacks some. The sample has tens of thousands of clones; around 94% are singletons. The sequencing used peripheral blood, collected after pregnancy. The receptors originated from a female donor with multiple sclerosis, enrolled in a pregnancy study.

The chain couples TRBV7-9 to TRBJ2-7; D unclear. The CDR3 extends over 12 amino acids. Trimming removed 1 base from V and 5 bases from J, with 6 bases in between. Germline V gene sequence: CDR1 SEHNR, CDR2 FQNEAQ (reference sequence). The CDR3 here is CASSLVPDEQYF. In DNA form, the CDR3 reads TGTGCCAGCAGCTTAGTCCCCGACGAGCAGTACTTC. Based on the CDR3 plus reference TRBV7-9 and TRBJ2-7, the full variable domain is DTGVSQNPRHKITKRGQNVTFRCDPISEHNRLYWYRQTLGQGPEFLTYFQNEAQLEKSRLLSDRFSAERPKGSFSTLEIQRTEQGDSAMYLCASSLVPDEQYFGPGTRLTVT.

Only one count was recorded for this clone. CDR3 DNA sequence: TGTGCCAGCTCAGGAGGGTTGAACACTGAAGCTTTCTTT. It encodes CASSGGLNTEAFF. The J gene is TRBJ1-1, the V gene TRBV18; no clear D gene. This CDR3 contains 13 residues. The V end was cut by 5 bases, the J end by 0 bases, with 7 bases between. Germline-derived CDR1 and CDR2 are KGHSH and LQKENI.

The chain joins TRBV6-5 to TRBJ1-1, with D hard to call. Per germline, CDR1 MNHEY and CDR2 SVGAGI. The germline V and J ends were trimmed by 0 bases and 1 base, with 9 bases remaining between them. This CDR3 spans 15 amino acids. This CDR3 is CASSYSRAGNTEAFF. CDR3 DNA sequence: TGTGCCAGCAGTTACTCGAGGGCGGGGAACACTGAAGCTTTCTTT.